The clone carrying this T cell receptor beta chain was seen repeatedly, ten times or more. Its cognate antigen is unknown. Sorted cell numbers of about 20,000 to 1,000,000, with 10%, 30% or 50% RNA, served as input for naive CD8 libraries. This sample was included in a study of molecular identifiers for immune sequencing clone quantification. Previously published methods and listed TCR primers were used for the bulk TCR libraries. TCRdb analysed the PCR reads with MiXCR anew, one entry per CDR3 protein. The table shows some 93,000 distinct CDR3 sequences, with 20% to 25% occurring only once. Study-wide results and limits: Effector cells kept over 98% of their molecules in clones above 20 RNA copies, while naive cells kept under 1% there.

The CDR3 is 12 amino acids. Trimming cost V 3 bases and J 6 bases, with 12 bases left between them. Germline V gene sequence: CDR1 SQVTM, CDR2 ANQGSEA. The TCR comes from a human donor in good health. Some libraries in this study had Jurkat cell RNA spiked in. Material: naive CD8+ T cells from blood, with Jurkat cell RNA spiked in. Stated subset: FACS-sorted CD8+CD4-CCR7+CD45RA+ naive T cells. The chain is built from TRBV29-1 and TRBJ2-7; D perhaps matches TRBD1 (5 bases). The CDR3 DNA reads TGCAGCGTTGAGGACAACCAAGCCGAGCAGTACTTC. The encoded protein is CSVEDNQAEQYF.